This T cell receptor beta chain came from a study of cytomegalovirus exposure and HLA in healthy donors. In germline, CDR1 is SGHRS, CDR2 YFSETQ. Trimming shortened V by 4 bases and J by 4 bases, and 11 bases separated the two germline ends. The CDR3 consists of 13 residues. General study findings and limits: Links to common viral pathogens appeared, in a later analysis, for several of the most significant clusters. A later analysis linked a missense DCLRE1C variant to TCR beta V- and J-gene trimming.

Donors consisted of healthy bone marrow donors. Remarks on this clone: The target antigen is unknown.

PCR primers comprised 60 Vbeta and 13 Jbeta primers. Produced via immunoSEQ multiplex PCR; TCRdb's table is partial and in-frame only. In the table there are more than 110,000 clones, around two thirds of which are singletons. Sequencing input: PBMCs. The chain combines TRBV5-1 with TRBJ1-2, with a possible D match to TRBD1 (6 bases). The source is a woman aged 60-75 years in good health and CMV-seropositive. The CDR3 nucleotides read TGCGCCAGCAGCATCGGACAGCCCTATGGCTACACCTTC. Residues: CASSIGQPYGYTF.